This is a list of T cell receptor beta chains from one sample in a study of blood T cell repertoires in COVID-19. The repertoire was sequenced with immunoSEQ multiplex PCR; TCRdb's copy has only in-frame clones and lacks some. Of more than 95,000 clones in the sample, roughly four fifths were seen once. The sequencing input was peripheral blood. The receptor source for this set is a man aged 60-69 years with acute or convalescent COVID-19. CDR3s leave out the opening cysteine and the closing phenylalanine or tryptophan.

>TRBJ2-1|TRBV15
ATSRAGNEQF
>TRBJ1-1|TRBV15
ATSREVGRDTEAF
>TRBJ2-7|TRBV6-2/TRBV6-3
ASSQWTSGSSYEQY
>TRBJ1-5|TRBV3-1/TRBV3-2
ASSQTGLQPQH
>TRBJ2-1|TRBV7-2
ASSLVVAGDEQF
>TRBJ2-5|TRBV5-4
ASSLAGLAGVTQY
>TRBJ2-2|TRBV3-1/TRBV3-2
ASSPNRGELF
>TRBJ1-2|TRBV30
AWSVQGSYGYT
>TRBJ2-3|TRBV10-3
AMRPGSGLSTDTQY
>TRBJ2-2|TRBV4-3
ASSQDYGGRIPGELF
>TRBJ1-1|TRBV24-1
ATSDPGRGQAF